The 22 T cell receptor beta chains below come from one sample, sequenced in a study of cytomegalovirus exposure and HLA in healthy donors. Primers: 60 Vbeta forward and 13 Jbeta reverse. Repertoires were generated with immunoSEQ multiplex PCR, while TCRdb's copy carries only in-frame clones and drops some. Of more than 85,000 clones listed, around 84% are singletons. Source material: PBMCs. All receptors come from a woman aged 18-35 years in good health and CMV-seronegative.

The V and J genes are TRBV7-8 and TRBJ2-7; D uncertain. The V end was cut by 2 bases, the J end by 2 bases, with 10 bases between. The CDR3 covers 14 residues. The germline V gene encodes CDR1 SGHVS and CDR2 FQNEAQ. CDR3 region: CASSLRRGTYEQYF. The DNA for the CDR3 is TGTGCCAGCAGCTTACGCCGCGGAACCTACGAGCAGTACTTC.

This chain uses TRBV4-1 with TRBJ2-5, with 10 bases fitting TRBD2. The better agreement between TRBJ2-7 and the DNA end casts doubt on the J call. CDR3 length equals 15 residues. The germline gives CDR1 MGHRA, CDR2 YSYEKL. In DNA form, the CDR3 reads TGCGCCAGCAGCCCCTTAGCGGGGGGTCTCTACGAGCAGTACTTC. Translating it yields CASSPLAGGLYEQYF.

The rearrangement joins TRBV18 to TRBJ2-1, with 10 positions matching TRBD1. The CDR3 totals 14 residues. The V and J ends lost 6 bases and 3 bases, in that order; junction bases with no gene match: 2. In germline, CDR1 is KGHSH, CDR2 LQKENI. The CDR3 DNA reads TGTGCCAGCTCCCGGGACAGGGGCTACAATGAGCAGTTCTTC. This sequence encodes CASSRDRGYNEQFF.

This clone has just one count. This chain uses TRBV19 with TRBJ1-1; D remains ambiguous. The germline gives CDR1 LNHDA, CDR2 SQIVND (reference sequence). The CDR3 has 15 amino acids. The V end was cut by 2 bases, the J end by 5 bases, with 15 bases between. CDR3 protein: CASSIRSDITTEAFF. The DNA for the CDR3 is TGTGCCAGTAGTATACGTTCCGACATCACGACTGAAGCTTTCTTT.

V gene TRBV15 combines with J gene TRBJ2-7, with D uncertain. Germline V gene sequence: CDR1 LNHNV, CDR2 YYDKDF (reference sequence). CDR3 length equals 13 residues. V dropped 3 bases and J dropped 4 bases, with 10 bases sitting between them. In DNA, the CDR3 is TGTGCCACCAGCAGGGAACAGTATTACGAGCAGTACTTC. Translated, it gives CATSREQYYEQYF.

This chain uses TRBV2 with TRBJ2-1; 12 nucleotides align to TRBD2. Germline V gene sequence: CDR1 SNHLY, CDR2 FYNNEI. V gave up 6 bases and J gave up 5 bases; unmatched junction bases: 8. This CDR3 contains 16 residues. CDR3 sequence: CASRERLAGVDNEQFF. Here the CDR3 DNA reads TGTGCCAGCAGGGAAAGACTAGCGGGAGTCGACAATGAGCAGTTCTTC.

The rearrangement links TRBV27 to TRBJ2-4, with D unclear. The V end was cut by 6 bases, the J end by 0 bases, with 18 bases between. Germline assignment: CDR1 MNHEY and CDR2 SMNVEV (reference sequence). This CDR3 contains 17 residues. CDR3 protein: CASSERAGRLAKNIQYF. Here the CDR3 DNA reads TGTGCCAGCAGCGAACGCGCTGGCAGACTAGCCAAAAACATTCAGTACTTC.

J is TRBJ2-5 and V is TRBV19, with D perhaps TRBD1 (5 bases). The CDR3 length is 18 residues. Germline CDR1 is LNHDA and CDR2 is SQIVND (reference sequence). V was pared by 2 bases and J by 0 bases, with 19 bases between. CDR3 in amino acids: CASSILSRQTSNQETQYF. Here the CDR3 DNA reads TGTGCCAGTAGTATACTCTCGCGACAGACCTCAAACCAAGAGACCCAGTACTTC.

This chain links TRBV7-2 with TRBJ2-5; tentative D call: TRBD2 (7 bases). In germline, CDR1 is SGHTA, CDR2 FQGNSA. Deletions cut 1 base from V and 3 bases from J, with 21 bases between. This CDR3 comprises 18 residues. CDR3 nucleotide sequence: TGTGCCAGCAGCTTAGGCTCCCTGGCGGGGGCGACCAAAGAGACCCAGTACTTC. It translates to CASSLGSLAGATKETQYF.

This sequence joins TRBV5-4 and TRBJ2-7; 11 bases align to TRBD1. Trimming removed 0 bases from V and 2 bases from J; junction bases left unmatched: 10. The CDR3 is 18 amino acids. Germline V CDR1 and CDR2: SGHNT, YYREEE (reference sequence). The CDR3 nucleotides are TGTGCCAGCAGCTTGGCCTTGACCTGGGACAGGGGGACCTACGAGCAGTACTTC. Translated: CASSLALTWDRGTYEQYF.

This sequence joins TRBV6-6 and TRBJ2-1; a possible D gene is TRBD1 (7 bases). With 7 bases removed from V and 5 bases from J, the gap between germline ends came to 18 bases. Germline V gene lookup returns CDR1 MNHNY and CDR2 SVGAGI (reference sequence). The CDR3 contains 15 residues. Here the CDR3 DNA reads TGTGCCAGCATTAGGGACTTTACAGGGGACAATGAGCAGTTCTTC. This codes for CASIRDFTGDNEQFF.

This clone was detected only once. The junction shows a germline mismatch at one end, possibly a read error. This specimen includes other DNA sequences encoding the same CDR3. The chain has TRBV7-9 and TRBJ2-7; 8 positions match TRBD1. This CDR3 contains 16 residues. Per germline, CDR1 SEHNR and CDR2 FQNEAQ (reference sequence). The CDR3 DNA follows: TGTTCCAGCAGCTTAGCGCCGGGACAGGACTCCTACGAGCAGTACTTC. It is translated as CSSSLAPGQDSYEQYF.

In this sample, this clone turned up a few times. V usage is TRBV28 and J usage is TRBJ2-7; TRBD2 aligns across 14 bases. Germline assignment: CDR1 MDHEN and CDR2 SYDVKM. The CDR3 is 21 amino acids. V lost 4 bases to trimming and J lost 2 bases; unmatched junction nucleotides: 19. CDR3 sequence reads: CASSSPGLAGVRGGSPYEQYF. The CDR3 region has the DNA TGTGCCAGCAGTTCCCCGGGACTAGCGGGAGTTCGTGGAGGCAGTCCCTACGAGCAGTACTTC.

This sequence joins TRBV30 and TRBJ2-2; 10 bases line up with TRBD1. The V segment lost 7 bases and the J segment 5 bases; nucleotides outside the gene matches: 7. Germline CDR1 is GTSNPN and CDR2 is SVGIG (reference sequence). The CDR3 sequence is 14 residues long. CDR3 amino acids: CASDRGLNTGELFF. The CDR3 bases are TGTGCCTCTGACAGGGGGCTGAATACCGGGGAGCTGTTTTTT.

This clone was seen a few times. V and J are TRBV7-9 and TRBJ2-3; 7 nucleotides line up with TRBD2. Germline-derived CDR1 and CDR2 are SEHNR and FQNEAQ (reference sequence). The CDR3 is made up of 16 amino acids. J lost 1 base, V lost 5 bases, and 9 bases had no gene match. The CDR3 is CASSNTRGRGTDTQYF. CDR3 coding DNA: TGTGCCAGCAGCAACACGCGGGGGAGAGGCACAGATACGCAGTATTTT.

The J gene is TRBJ1-1, the V gene TRBV4-3, with D possibly matching TRBD1 (5 bases). Trimming cost V 0 bases and J 2 bases, with 10 bases left between them. The CDR3 has 15 amino acids. CDR1 and CDR2 (germline): LGHNA, YSLEER. CDR3 loop: CASSQDPGVNTEAFF. The CDR3 coding sequence is TGCGCCAGCAGCCAAGACCCGGGGGTAAACACTGAAGCTTTCTTT.

The chain links TRBV2 to TRBJ1-1; TRBD1 might be the D (6 bases). Trimming pared 3 bases from V and 7 bases from J, leaving 24 bases between. CDR1 and CDR2 (germline): SNHLY, FYNNEI. The CDR3 covers 17 residues. CDR3 sequence reads: CASSELEGGGGQNEAFF. For the CDR3, the DNA is TGTGCCAGCAGTGAGTTAGAGGGGGGAGGGGGGCAGAATGAAGCTTTCTTT.

The chain couples TRBV7-7 to TRBJ2-5, with D tentatively TRBD2 (6 bases). Germline CDR1 and CDR2: SSHAT and FNYEAQ (reference sequence). V was trimmed by 4 bases and J by 4 bases, leaving 13 bases between them. This CDR3 is built from 14 residues. The CDR3 nucleotides are TGTGCCAGCAGCTCCCGCGGAGGGAGAGAGACCCAGTACTTC. Translation: CASSSRGGRETQYF.

J is TRBJ1-5 and V is TRBV28; D may be TRBD1 (6 bases). The CDR3 extends over 12 amino acids. Germline loops: CDR1 MDHEN, CDR2 SYDVKM. Trimming took off 6 bases at V and 11 bases at J, with 14 bases between the two ends. The CDR3 is CASRSTGRAQHF. The CDR3 DNA follows: TGTGCCAGCAGGTCTACAGGGAGAGCCCAGCATTTT.

As concerns this clone: At one boundary the junction diverges from the germline segment, which might be a read error. The chain is built from TRBV7-9 and TRBJ2-7; 14 positions agree with TRBD2. CDR1 is SEHNR, CDR2 FQNEAQ, per germline (reference sequence). The CDR3 length is 15 residues. The CDR3 sequence: CSSSFRGTSGSEQYF. As DNA, the CDR3 is TGTTCCAGCAGCTTTCGCGGGACTAGCGGGAGCGAGCAGTACTTC.

This chain uses TRBV2 with TRBJ2-5; TRBD1 matches 9 bases. CDR3 length: 14 residues. Germline V lookup: CDR1 SNHLY, CDR2 FYNNEI. Unmatched junction bases numbered 5, after V lost 4 bases and J lost 5 bases. For the CDR3, the DNA is TGTGCCAGCAGTGTAGGGACAGGGCGGGAGACCCAGTACTTC. Amino acids: CASSVGTGRETQYF.

J is TRBJ1-2 and V is TRBV6-6; 7 positions agree with TRBD1. The CDR3 contains 13 residues. V lost 4 bases to trimming and J lost 13 bases; unmatched junction nucleotides: 12. Germline-derived CDR1 and CDR2 are MNHNY and SVGAGI (reference sequence). The CDR3 coding sequence is TGTGCCAGCAGTTCCCGACAGGGTATCGGTCTCACCTTC. This gives the protein CASSSRQGIGLTF.